These 29 T cell receptor beta chains were sequenced from one sample in a study of shared clonotypes between healthy human individuals. Generated by immunoSEQ multiplex PCR, the TCRdb table keeps only in-frame clones and is missing some. The sample has some 2 million clones, roughly 94% seen once. Naivety among CD8 cells was defined by CD45RO negativity and positive CCR7 selection, thereby excluding terminally differentiated effector memory CD45RA+ cells. Sequencing was carried out using naive CD8+ T cells sorted from blood. These receptors were obtained from a man aged 18-30 years in good health.

The chain is built from TRBV5-1 and TRBJ2-7, with D perhaps TRBD2 (7 bases). Trimming pared 0 bases from V and 6 bases from J, leaving 16 bases between. Germline V lookup: CDR1 SGHRS, CDR2 YFSETQ. This CDR3 has 15 amino acids. The CDR3 is CASSLAGGGEVEQYF. CDR3 in DNA: TGCGCCAGCAGCTTGGCAGGCGGGGGCGAGGTCGAGCAGTACTTC.

The rearrangement joins TRBV28 to TRBJ1-5; the match to TRBD1 covers 10 bases. Germline V CDR1 and CDR2: MDHEN, SYDVKM. After removal of 6 bases from V and 11 bases from J, the junction contained 7 bases not matched to a gene. The CDR3 has 13 residues. The CDR3 DNA is TGTGCCAGCAGGGGGACAGGGGTCGGAGCCCAGCATTTT. Protein: CASRGTGVGAQHF. Filled out from reference TRBV28 and TRBJ1-5, the complete variable domain reads DVKVTQSSRYLVKRTGEKVFLECVQDMDHENMFWYRQDPGLGLRLIYFSYDVKMKEKGDIPEGYSVSREKKERFSLILESASTNQTSMYLCASRGTGVGAQHFGDGTRLSIL.

The J gene is TRBJ2-3, the V gene TRBV7-6; possibly TRBD1 or TRBD2 for D (6 bases each). This CDR3 is built from 16 residues. Germline values: CDR1 SGHVS, CDR2 FNYEAQ. Trimming removed 6 bases at V and 0 bases at J, with 16 bases between. CDR3 amino acids: CASSQLGGYSTDTQYF. DNA of the CDR3: TGTGCCAGCAGTCAATTAGGGGGGTATAGCACAGATACGCAGTATTTT. The variable domain in full, with the rest retrieved from reference TRBV7-6 and TRBJ2-3, is GAGVSQSPRYKVTKRGQDVALRCDPISGHVSLYWYRQALGQGPEFLTYFNYEAQQDKSGLPNDRFSAERPEGSISTLTIQRTEQRDSAMYRCASSQLGGYSTDTQYFGPGTRLTVL.

This CDR3 reads CASSSEGAVNPYGELFF. The CDR3 DNA follows: TGTGCCAGCAGTTCGGAGGGGGCTGTCAACCCCTACGGGGAGCTGTTTTTT. The V and J genes are TRBV28 and TRBJ2-2; the D gene is possibly TRBD1 (7 bases). The CDR3 loop spans 17 amino acids. Germline lookup yields CDR1 MDHEN and CDR2 SYDVKM. V lost 4 bases and J lost 7, with 22 bases in between.

The chain is built from TRBV13 and TRBJ2-3; 7 bases line up with TRBD2. The CDR3 totals 13 residues. Looked up from germline, CDR1 is PRHDT and CDR2 is FYEKMQ (reference sequence). Losses at the gene ends were 5 bases for V and 7 bases for J; bases not matched to a gene: 6. In DNA, the CDR3 is TGTGCCAGCAGCGAGCGGGGTGTGAATACGCAGTATTTT. It yields the protein CASSERGVNTQYF.

The chain links TRBV28 to TRBJ2-5; D is uncertain. The CDR3 extends over 17 amino acids. CDR1 and CDR2 from the germline V gene are MDHEN and SYDVKM. The V gene lost 2 bases and the J gene lost 3 bases, with 19 bases spanning the gap. CDR3 protein: CASSLNPGQRDEETQYF. CDR3 sequence (DNA): TGTGCCAGCAGTTTAAACCCGGGCCAAAGGGATGAAGAGACCCAGTACTTC.

This sequence joins TRBV7-3 and TRBJ2-3; D gene uncertain. Trimming shortened V by 5 bases and J by 2 bases, and 8 bases separated the two germline ends. The CDR3 has 13 residues. Germline V lookup: CDR1 SGHTA, CDR2 FQGTGA. The CDR3 nucleotides are TGTGCCAGCAGCCCCTGGTCCACAGATACGCAGTATTTT. Protein product: CASSPWSTDTQYF.

Details on this clone: This specimen includes other DNA sequences encoding the same CDR3. The chain has TRBV6-1 and TRBJ2-7; 10 bases align to TRBD1. This CDR3 has 13 amino acids. Germline loops: CDR1 MNHNS, CDR2 SASEGT. The trim removed 6 bases at V and 2 bases at J, leaving 1 base unmatched. The CDR3 sequence: CASRGTGAYEQYF. In DNA form, the CDR3 reads TGTGCCAGCAGAGGGACAGGGGCCTACGAGCAGTACTTC.

For this clone: Other DNA sequences in this specimen translate into the identical CDR3. This sequence joins TRBV2 and TRBJ2-2; D gene unclear. Trimming removed 4 bases at V and 1 base at J, with 4 bases between. The CDR3 sequence is 13 residues long. Germline assignment: CDR1 SNHLY and CDR2 FYNNEI. The CDR3 is CASSGGNTGELFF. CDR3 DNA sequence: TGTGCCAGCAGTGGCGGGAACACCGGGGAGCTGTTTTTT.

The chain uses TRBV9 and TRBJ1-1; D may be TRBD1 (5 bases). V was pared by 0 bases and J by 1 base, with 10 bases between. CDR3 length: 15 residues. From germline, CDR1 is SGDLS and CDR2 YYNGEE. The DNA of the CDR3 is TGTGCCAGCAGCGTAGTCCCCGGGGCGAACACTGAAGCTTTCTTT. Translating it yields CASSVVPGANTEAFF.

V gene TRBV4-1 combines with J gene TRBJ2-7; D is uncertain. V gave up 1 base and J gave up 2 bases, with 9 bases separating them. The CDR3 has 14 residues. Per germline, CDR1 MGHRA and CDR2 YSYEKL. CDR3 DNA: TGCGCCAGCAGCCAAGGCGCAGGCACCTACGAGCAGTACTTC. Translated: CASSQGAGTYEQYF.

The genes are TRBV28 and TRBJ1-1; D gene uncertain. Germline V gives CDR1 MDHEN, CDR2 SYDVKM. V was shortened by 1 base and J by 2 bases, with 11 bases between the two germline ends. The CDR3 loop spans 15 amino acids. CDR3 nucleotides: TGTGCCAGCAGTTTATTGGCTCCCCCCAACACTGAAGCTTTCTTT. Encoded protein: CASSLLAPPNTEAFF. The whole variable domain, remainder taken from reference TRBV28 and TRBJ1-1, is DVKVTQSSRYLVKRTGEKVFLECVQDMDHENMFWYRQDPGLGLRLIYFSYDVKMKEKGDIPEGYSVSREKKERFSLILESASTNQTSMYLCASSLLAPPNTEAFFGQGTRLTVV.

The chain links TRBV19 to TRBJ2-1, with 7 bases identical to TRBD1. Germline CDR1 and CDR2: LNHDA and SQIVND (reference sequence). The J segment lost 7 bases and the V segment lost 10 bases, leaving 22 bases of the junction unmatched. The CDR3 sequence is 17 residues long. The CDR3 reads CATTGPVDRDPTNEQFF. CDR3 in DNA: TGTGCCACCACGGGCCCTGTAGACAGGGACCCCACAAATGAGCAGTTCTTC.

This sequence joins TRBV5-6 and TRBJ2-7; possible D gene TRBD1, 5 bases. Germline V gene sequence: CDR1 SGHDT, CDR2 YYEEEE. The CDR3 totals 15 residues. Between the trimmed V and J ends, which lost 6 bases and 5 bases, there was a span of 21 bases. CDR3 sequence: CASTEGVYSLDEQYF. The CDR3 DNA reads TGTGCCAGCACGGAAGGGGTGTATTCTCTCGACGAGCAGTACTTC.

V is TRBV2 and J is TRBJ2-1; 7 nucleotides match TRBD2. The CDR3 sequence is 15 residues long. Germline CDR1 is SNHLY and CDR2 is FYNNEI. Losses at the gene ends were 3 bases for V and 2 bases for J; bases not matched to a gene: 4. CDR3: CASSDPGLPYNEQFF. In nucleotides, the CDR3 is TGTGCCAGCAGTGACCCGGGACTACCCTACAATGAGCAGTTCTTC.

The chain combines TRBV5-1 with TRBJ2-3; 10 bases agree with TRBD2. The V segment lost 0 bases and the J segment 6 bases; nucleotides outside the gene matches: 4. The CDR3 runs 15 residues. CDR1 and CDR2 from the germline V gene are SGHRS and YFSETQ. CDR3 amino acids: CASSLVLAGVDTQYF. The CDR3 nucleotides are TGCGCCAGCAGCTTGGTTCTAGCGGGAGTCGATACGCAGTATTTT.

The rearrangement uses TRBV13 and TRBJ2-7; tentative D call: TRBD2 (5 bases). Germline V lookup: CDR1 PRHDT, CDR2 FYEKMQ (reference sequence). With 3 bases removed from V and 2 bases from J, the gap between germline ends came to 11 bases. The CDR3 sequence is 14 residues long. Written as DNA, the CDR3 is TGTGCCAGCAGCTTCGAGGGAAACACCTACGAGCAGTACTTC. Translated: CASSFEGNTYEQYF. The full variable domain, completed using reference TRBV13 and TRBJ2-7, is AAGVIQSPRHLIKEKRETATLKCYPIPRHDTVYWYQQGPGQDPQFLISFYEKMQSDKGSIPDRFSAQQFSDYHSELNMSSLELGDSALYFCASSFEGNTYEQYFGPGTRLTVT.

This chain links TRBV30 with TRBJ1-4; a weak D match, TRBD1 (5 bases). The CDR3 is 15 amino acids. Between the trimmed V and J ends, which lost 0 bases and 0 bases, there was a span of 8 bases. Germline V gene lookup returns CDR1 GTSNPN and CDR2 SVGIG (reference sequence). The CDR3: CAWSVQGPTNEKLFF. CDR3 in DNA: TGTGCCTGGAGTGTGCAGGGCCCAACTAATGAAAAACTGTTTTTT.

As regards this clone: Other DNA variants within this sample encode the same CDR3. The J gene is TRBJ2-7, the V gene TRBV27; D is possibly TRBD1 or TRBD2 (5 bases each). The CDR3 spans 14 residues. V was shortened by 2 bases and J by 3 bases, with 11 bases between the two germline ends. Germline V gene lookup returns CDR1 MNHEY and CDR2 SMNVEV (reference sequence). In nucleotides, the CDR3 is TGTGCCAGCAGTTTACGAGGGGCAGTCTACGAGCAGTACTTC. This gives the protein CASSLRGAVYEQYF.

The chain couples TRBV27 to TRBJ2-3; D is perhaps TRBD2 (5 bases). Germline-derived CDR1 and CDR2 are MNHEY and SMNVEV (reference sequence). Trimming took 2 bases from V and 3 from J, leaving 12 bases between them. The CDR3 length is 15 residues. CDR3 in amino acids: CASSLVVTGTDTQYF. The CDR3 region has the DNA TGTGCCAGCAGTTTAGTTGTTACGGGAACAGATACGCAGTATTTT.

The V call is TRBV27, the J call TRBJ2-5; 11 bases are a match to TRBD2. V shed 7 bases and J 2 bases; nucleotides not matched to a gene: 6. This CDR3 region has 15 residues. The germline V gene encodes CDR1 MNHEY and CDR2 SMNVEV (reference sequence). The CDR3 here is CASTLAGGRQETQYF. CDR3 in DNA: TGTGCCAGCACCTTAGCGGGAGGGCGTCAAGAGACCCAGTACTTC.

This clone was detected only once. The V gene is TRBV13, the J gene TRBJ1-2; D may be TRBD1 (6 bases). Deletions cut 2 bases from V and 6 bases from J, with 25 bases between. CDR3 size: 18 residues. CDR1 PRHDT and CDR2 FYEKMQ come from the germline V gene (reference sequence). For the CDR3, the DNA is TGTGCCAGCAGCTTATGGGGTGATCGGGGGCCAATCCAGGATGGCTACACCTTC. The encoded protein is CASSLWGDRGPIQDGYTF.

This chain joins TRBV4-1 and TRBJ2-7; D ambiguous. Trimming removed 0 bases at V and 2 bases at J, with 11 bases between. Germline loops: CDR1 MGHRA, CDR2 YSYEKL. The CDR3 spans 15 residues. The CDR3 DNA is TGCGCCAGCAGCCAAGATTCCGTTGGAGCCTACGAGCAGTACTTC. Translation: CASSQDSVGAYEQYF.

V is TRBV11-2 and J is TRBJ2-7, with D perhaps being TRBD1 or TRBD2 (5 bases each). CDR3 length equals 13 residues. V dropped 1 base and J dropped 6 bases, with 10 bases sitting between them. Germline values: CDR1 SGHAT, CDR2 FQNNGV. The CDR3: CASSLGWGFEQYF. CDR3 coding DNA: TGTGCCAGCAGCTTAGGTTGGGGGTTCGAGCAGTACTTC.

The chain links TRBV5-1 to TRBJ2-7; the match to TRBD2 covers 12 bases. The V segment lost 3 bases and the J segment 3 bases; nucleotides outside the gene matches: 4. Germline lookup yields CDR1 SGHRS and CDR2 YFSETQ. The CDR3 is made up of 15 amino acids. The CDR3 region has the DNA TGCGCCAGCAGCTGGACTAGCGGGGTGGACTACGAGCAGTACTTC. Translated, it gives CASSWTSGVDYEQYF.

Turning to this clone: Sequence at one end of the junction differs from germline and may be a read error. The genes are TRBV7-9 and TRBJ2-7; either TRBD1 or TRBD2 may fit D (5 bases each). The CDR3 runs 13 residues. The germline gives CDR1 SEHNR, CDR2 FQNEAQ (reference sequence). CDR3 sequence reads: CASSPGSGYGQYF. In nucleotides, the CDR3 is TGTGCCAGCAGCCCGGGATCAGGGTACGGGCAGTACTTC.

The V gene is TRBV27, the J gene TRBJ2-3; D not resolved. CDR1 is MNHEY, CDR2 SMNVEV, per germline (reference sequence). The CDR3 has 14 residues. Trimming took 3 bases from V and 3 from J, leaving 10 bases between them. CDR3 residues: CASSLTGWTDTQYF. DNA for the CDR3: TGTGCCAGCAGTTTGACTGGTTGGACAGATACGCAGTATTTT.

The V gene is TRBV7-2, the J gene TRBJ2-7, with TRBD1 matching over 7 bases. The germline gives CDR1 SGHTA, CDR2 FQGNSA. The CDR3 spans 15 residues. V dropped 7 bases and J dropped 3; count of bases not matched to a gene: 12. CDR3 sequence (DNA): TGTGCCAGCACCCCTGAGGGGGCGGGCCGCTACGAGCAGTACTTC. Its protein is CASTPEGAGRYEQYF.

This clone was seen a few times. Here the CDR3 reads CASSWGQGNEQYF. CDR3 nucleotides: TGTGCCAGCAGTTGGGGACAGGGCAACGAGCAGTACTTC. The rearrangement links TRBV27 to TRBJ2-7, with 9 bases fitting TRBD1. Per germline, CDR1 MNHEY and CDR2 SMNVEV (reference sequence). The CDR3 loop spans 13 amino acids. With 4 bases clipped from V and 5 bases from J, the junction kept 3 bases outside the gene matches.